Listed below are T cell receptor beta chains from one sample, sequenced in a study of T-cell reconstitution after alpha-beta-depleted transplantation in children. TCRdb used MiXCR to reprocess the PCR reads, holding one entry per CDR3 protein. Of some 600,000 distinct CDR3 sequences in the sample, 13% were seen once. The sequencing used PBMCs, mostly from graft donor cells, collected 360 days after TCRalphabeta/CD19-depleted stem cell transplant. The origin of the receptors is a male patient younger than 18 who had a stem cell transplant for acute myeloid leukemia, so the T cells may come from the graft donor. The CDR3 runs from the conserved cysteine through the conserved F or W. D genes are given only for firm matches. Clone size, where shown, is once, few, many, or a class for clones that have expanded.

d_call: TRBD2
j_call: TRBJ2-7
v_call: TRBV29-1
clone_size: many
cdr3_nt: TGCAGCGTTCTACTAGCGGGAGGTTCCTACGAGCAGTACTTC
cdr3_aa: CSVLLAGGSYEQYF

d_call: TRBD1
j_call: TRBJ2-7
v_call: TRBV29-1
clone_size: NA
cdr3_nt: TGCAGCGTAGGGACAGGGGGCGACATCTACGAGCAGTACTTC
cdr3_aa: CSVGTGGDIYEQYF

d_call: NA
j_call: TRBJ2-2
v_call: TRBV5-4
clone_size: NA
cdr3_nt: TGTGCCAGCAGCTTTGGGGGGGGCGGCGGGGAGCTGTTTTTT
cdr3_aa: CASSFGGGGGELFF

d_call: TRBD2
j_call: TRBJ2-7
v_call: TRBV20-1
clone_size: few
cdr3_nt: TGCAGTGCTGAGGGGACTAGCTACTACGAGCAGTACTTC
cdr3_aa: CSAEGTSYYEQYF

d_call: TRBD2
j_call: TRBJ2-2
v_call: TRBV15
clone_size: many
cdr3_nt: TGTGCCACCAGCAGAGTCGGTCTAGCGGGACACACCGGGGAGCTGTTTTTT
cdr3_aa: CATSRVGLAGHTGELFF

d_call: TRBD2
j_call: TRBJ2-1
v_call: TRBV27
clone_size: few
cdr3_nt: TGTGCCAGCAGTTTATCAAGGATAGCGGGACCCTCCAATGAGCAGTTCTTC
cdr3_aa: CASSLSRIAGPSNEQFF

d_call: TRBD2
j_call: TRBJ2-2
v_call: TRBV20-1
clone_size: NA
cdr3_nt: TGCAGTGGACTAGCAGCCACCGGGGAGCTGTTTTTT
cdr3_aa: CSGLAATGELFF

d_call: NA
j_call: TRBJ2-1
v_call: TRBV7-2
clone_size: many
cdr3_nt: TGTGCCAGCAGCTTCGGACTGTACAATGAGCAGTTCTTC
cdr3_aa: CASSFGLYNEQFF

d_call: NA
j_call: TRBJ2-5
v_call: TRBV4-3
clone_size: NA
cdr3_nt: TGCGCCAGCAGCCAGGACGATCTTTCTGAAGAGACCCAGTACTTC
cdr3_aa: CASSQDDLSEETQYF

d_call: NA
j_call: TRBJ2-7
v_call: TRBV7-6
clone_size: NA
cdr3_nt: TGTGCCAGCAGTTCGCCGGGACGCAGCTCCTACGAGCAGTACTTC
cdr3_aa: CASSSPGRSSYEQYF

d_call: NA
j_call: TRBJ2-7
v_call: TRBV12-3/TRBV12-4
clone_size: few
cdr3_nt: TGTGCCAGCAGTTTGGGACCTTTCTCCTACGAGCAGTACTTC
cdr3_aa: CASSLGPFSYEQYF

d_call: TRBD2
j_call: TRBJ2-2
v_call: TRBV19
clone_size: few
cdr3_nt: TGTGCCAGTAGTATAGCCACTGGCGGGAGAGGGCGGGAGCTGTTTTTT
cdr3_aa: CASSIATGGRGRELFF

d_call: NA
j_call: TRBJ2-5
v_call: TRBV25-1
clone_size: few
cdr3_nt: TGTGCCAGCAGTCCTTCGGAGGCCTCTACAGAGACCCAGTACTTC
cdr3_aa: CASSPSEASTETQYF

d_call: NA
j_call: TRBJ1-1
v_call: TRBV7-9
clone_size: NA
cdr3_nt: TGTGCCAGCAGCCATCGGGCGGCGATCGAAGCTTTCTTT
cdr3_aa: CASSHRAAIEAFF

d_call: TRBD2
j_call: TRBJ2-2
v_call: TRBV27
clone_size: few
cdr3_nt: TGTGCCAGCAGTCCCGGACTAGCCGTCGGGGAGCTGTTTTTT
cdr3_aa: CASSPGLAVGELFF

d_call: NA
j_call: TRBJ2-5
v_call: TRBV7-9
clone_size: many
cdr3_nt: TGTGCCAGCAGCCCTCCTCTAGATGCCCAAGAGACCCAGTACTTC
cdr3_aa: CASSPPLDAQETQYF